This T cell receptor beta chain was retrieved from a study of blood T cells in healthy people across ages. Combining a sample-barcoded 5' primer with a J-beta primer mix, a second PCR ran for roughly 7 to 12 cycles. TCRdb re-analysed the 5' RACE reads in MiXCR, keeping a single row per CDR3 protein. The sample includes 800,000 to 950,000 distinct CDR3 sequences, around 29% of them seen just once. This clonotype has a handful of counts. This same sample was also taken into another study, of T cells of mothers and their children. That source reports: Samples were provided by three healthy Caucasian mothers and their six children. Not a single persistent microchimeric T cell clone was detected.

The sample comprised blood. This sequence was found in a woman in her forties in good health.

The CDR3 region has the DNA TGTGCCAGCAGCTTAGATTCGTCAGGATCCAATGGCTACACCTTC. It encodes CASSLDSSGSNGYTF. This chain joins TRBV7-2 and TRBJ1-2; D gene unclear. Trimming cost V 1 base and J 6 bases, with 15 bases left between them. The CDR3 consists of 15 residues. CDR1 is SGHTA and CDR2 is FQGNSA in the germline V gene.